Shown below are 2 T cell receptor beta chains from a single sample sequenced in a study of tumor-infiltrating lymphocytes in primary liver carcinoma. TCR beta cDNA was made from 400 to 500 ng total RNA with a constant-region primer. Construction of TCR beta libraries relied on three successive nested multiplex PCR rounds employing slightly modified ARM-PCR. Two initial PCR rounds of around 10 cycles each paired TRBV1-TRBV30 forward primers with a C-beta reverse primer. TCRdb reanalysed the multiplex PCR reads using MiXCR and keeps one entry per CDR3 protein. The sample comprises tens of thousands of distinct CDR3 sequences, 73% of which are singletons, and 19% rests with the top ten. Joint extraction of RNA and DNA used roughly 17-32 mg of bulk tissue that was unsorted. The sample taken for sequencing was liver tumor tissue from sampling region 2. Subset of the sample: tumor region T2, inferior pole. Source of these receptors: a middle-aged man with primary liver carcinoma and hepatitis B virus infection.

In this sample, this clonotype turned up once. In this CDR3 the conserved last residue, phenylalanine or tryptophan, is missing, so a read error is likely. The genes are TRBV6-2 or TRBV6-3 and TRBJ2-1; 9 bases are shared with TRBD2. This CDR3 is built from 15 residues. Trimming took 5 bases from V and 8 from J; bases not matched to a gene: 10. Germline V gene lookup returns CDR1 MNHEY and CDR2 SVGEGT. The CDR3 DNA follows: TGTGCCAGCAGTCCCAATGCGGGAGGGCCGTATGAGCAGTTCCTC. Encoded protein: CASSPNAGGPYEQFL.

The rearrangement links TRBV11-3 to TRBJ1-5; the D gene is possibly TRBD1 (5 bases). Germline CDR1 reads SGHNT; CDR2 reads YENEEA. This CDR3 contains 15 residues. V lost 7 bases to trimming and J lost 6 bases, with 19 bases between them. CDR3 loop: CASNLDLGVAQPQHF. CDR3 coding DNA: TGTGCCAGCAATCTAGATCTGGGGGTGGCTCAGCCCCAGCATTTT.